This T cell receptor beta chain is from a study of T cell responses to AZD1222 COVID-19 vaccine. Study results and caveats: CD4 TCRs covered the whole spike, strongest at regions 160-218 and 743-854. At study baseline, merely six AZD1222 recipients were seropositive. Of spike-specific TCRs, nearly half reportedly target regions left unmutated in variants. Possibly, clonal diversity was underestimated; donors were largely white British and included more females.

On this clone itself: Its target is unknown.

Data came from immunoSEQ multiplex PCR; TCRdb stores just in-frame clones and leaves some out. The sample lists 200,000 or so clones, 80% to 90% occurring once. V shed 0 bases and J 10 bases; nucleotides not matched to a gene: 6. The CDR3 is 15 amino acids. CDR1 is MNHEY and CDR2 is SVGAGI in the germline V gene. The source is an adult in good health. The input for sequencing was peripheral blood, taken on day 0 of AZD1222 vaccination. The chain links TRBV6-5 to TRBJ1-6, with TRBD1 identical over 7 bases. CDR3 sequence: CASSYSTGLRSPLHF. The DNA of the CDR3 is TGTGCCAGCAGTTACTCGACAGGGTTAAGGTCACCCCTCCACTTT.